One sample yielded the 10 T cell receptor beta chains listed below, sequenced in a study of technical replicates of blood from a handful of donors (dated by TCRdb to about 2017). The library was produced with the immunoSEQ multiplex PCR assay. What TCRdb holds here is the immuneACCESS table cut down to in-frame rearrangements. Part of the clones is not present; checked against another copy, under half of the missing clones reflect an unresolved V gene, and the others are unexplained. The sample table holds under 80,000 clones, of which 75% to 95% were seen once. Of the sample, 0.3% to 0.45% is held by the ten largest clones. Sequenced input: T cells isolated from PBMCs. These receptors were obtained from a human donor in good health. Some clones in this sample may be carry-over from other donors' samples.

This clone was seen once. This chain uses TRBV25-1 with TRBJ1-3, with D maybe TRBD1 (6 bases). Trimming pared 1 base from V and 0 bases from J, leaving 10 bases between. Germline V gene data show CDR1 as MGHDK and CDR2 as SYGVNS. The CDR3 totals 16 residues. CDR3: CASSEFTGNSGNTIYF. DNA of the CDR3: TGTGCCAGCAGTGAATTTACAGGGAACTCTGGAAACACCATATATTTT.

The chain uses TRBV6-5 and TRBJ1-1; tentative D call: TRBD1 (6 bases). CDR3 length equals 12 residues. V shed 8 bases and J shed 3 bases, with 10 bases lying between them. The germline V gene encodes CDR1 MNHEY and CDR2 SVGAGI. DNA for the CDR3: TGTGCCAGCGGAGGGGGGGACACTGAAGCTTTCTTT. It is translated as CASGGGDTEAFF.

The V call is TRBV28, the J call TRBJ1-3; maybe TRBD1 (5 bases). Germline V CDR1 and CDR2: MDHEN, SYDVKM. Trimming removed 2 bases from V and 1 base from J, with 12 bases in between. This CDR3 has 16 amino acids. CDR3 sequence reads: CASSLVFRVSGNTIYF. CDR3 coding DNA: TGTGCCAGCAGTTTAGTTTTCAGGGTGTCTGGAAACACCATATATTTT. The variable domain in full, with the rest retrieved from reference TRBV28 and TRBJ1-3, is DVKVTQSSRYLVKRTGEKVFLECVQDMDHENMFWYRQDPGLGLRLIYFSYDVKMKEKGDIPEGYSVSREKKERFSLILESASTNQTSMYLCASSLVFRVSGNTIYFGEGSWLTVV.

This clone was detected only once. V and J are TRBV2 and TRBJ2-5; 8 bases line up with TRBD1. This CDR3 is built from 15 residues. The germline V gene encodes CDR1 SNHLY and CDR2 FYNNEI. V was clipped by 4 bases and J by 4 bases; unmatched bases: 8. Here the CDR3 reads CASSVRTGNRETQYF. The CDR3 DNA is TGTGCCAGCAGTGTCCGGACAGGGAACAGAGAGACCCAGTACTTC.

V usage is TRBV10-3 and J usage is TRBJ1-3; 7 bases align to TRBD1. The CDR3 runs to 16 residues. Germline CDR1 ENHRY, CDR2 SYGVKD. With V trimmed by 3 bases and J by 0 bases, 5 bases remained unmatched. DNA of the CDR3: TGTGCCATCAGTGATCCCCCAGGGGGCTCTGGAAACACCATATATTTT. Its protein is CAISDPPGGSGNTIYF.

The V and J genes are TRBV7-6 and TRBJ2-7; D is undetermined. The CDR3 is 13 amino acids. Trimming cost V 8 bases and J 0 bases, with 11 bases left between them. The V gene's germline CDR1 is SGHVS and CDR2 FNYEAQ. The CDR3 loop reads CASVPKSSYEQYF. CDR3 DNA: TGTGCCAGCGTACCTAAGAGCTCCTACGAGCAGTACTTC.

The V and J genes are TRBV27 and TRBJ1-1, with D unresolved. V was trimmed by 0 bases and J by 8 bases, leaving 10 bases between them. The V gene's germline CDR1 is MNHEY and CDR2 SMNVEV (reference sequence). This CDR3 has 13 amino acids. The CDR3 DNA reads TGTGCCAGCAGTTTATCCCGGACGGGGGAAGCTTTCTTT. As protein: CASSLSRTGEAFF.

The CDR3 nucleotides read TGTGCCAGTAGTATACTAGGACAGGGGGAGAATGAAAAACTGTTTTTT. Translating gives CASSILGQGENEKLFF. The chain recombines TRBV19 with TRBJ1-4, with TRBD1 matching over 10 bases. The junction had 5 bases not matched to a gene; V was cut back by 2 bases and J by 5 bases. The CDR3 is made up of 16 amino acids. Germline CDR1 LNHDA, CDR2 SQIVND (reference sequence).

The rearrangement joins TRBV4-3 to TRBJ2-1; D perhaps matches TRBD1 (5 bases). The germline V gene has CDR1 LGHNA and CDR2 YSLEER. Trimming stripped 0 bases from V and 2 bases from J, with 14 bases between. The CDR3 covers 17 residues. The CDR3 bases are TGCGCCAGCAGCCAAGATCCCCCGACAGCCCCCTACAATGAGCAGTTCTTC. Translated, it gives CASSQDPPTAPYNEQFF.

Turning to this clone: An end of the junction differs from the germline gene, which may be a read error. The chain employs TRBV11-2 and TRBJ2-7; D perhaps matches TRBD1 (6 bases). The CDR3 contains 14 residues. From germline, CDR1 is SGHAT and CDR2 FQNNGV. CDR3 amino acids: CVSSLAGTQHEQYF. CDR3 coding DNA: TGTGTCAGCAGCTTAGCCGGGACACAGCACGAGCAGTACTTC.